These 10 T cell receptor beta chains share one sample of origin, sequenced in a study of response to subunit inactivated influenza vaccine. TCRdb passed the RT-PCR reads through MiXCR, listing each CDR3 protein once. This table has roughly 540,000 distinct CDR3 sequences, less than 25% appearing once. These data were also filed under a second study, of T cells expressing NK-cell markers. Per that study: UMI-tagged 5'RACE template switching yielded the TCR beta cDNA.

The sequences come from CD4+ T cells sorted from PBMCs, collected roughly 13 days after vaccination. Receptors originate from a man in his forties or fifties who received an inactivated influenza vaccine.

Sample share makes this clonotype medium-sized. The CDR3 spells CASGPVAGEQFF. In DNA form, the CDR3 reads TGTGCCAGCGGGCCCGTCGCTGGGGAGCAGTTCTTC. V is TRBV12-3 or TRBV12-4 and J is TRBJ2-1; D unresolved. Between the trimmed V and J ends, which lost 8 bases and 10 bases, there was a span of 15 bases. This CDR3 has 12 residues.

This rearrangement joins TRBV7-2 to TRBJ2-7; possibly TRBD1 or TRBD2 for D (5 bases each). This CDR3 comprises 14 residues. The germline CDR1 and CDR2 sequences are SGHTA and FQGNSA. Trimming took 5 bases from V and 2 from J, leaving 13 bases between them. The CDR3 coding sequence is TGTGCCAGCAGCGGGGGTGGGGCCCCCTACGAGCAGTACTTC. As protein: CASSGGGAPYEQYF. The variable domain in full, completed from reference TRBV7-2 and TRBJ2-7, reads GAGVSQSPSNKVTEKGKDVELRCDPISGHTALYWYRQSLGQGLEFLIYFQGNSAPDKSGLPSDRFSAERTGGSVSTLTIQRTQQEDSAVYLCASSGGGAPYEQYFGPGTRLTVT.

The chain combines TRBV4-2 with TRBJ2-7; the match to TRBD2 covers 13 bases. CDR3 length: 17 residues. V lost 0 bases and J lost 7; bases outside the gene matches: 9. The germline gives CDR1 LGHNA, CDR2 YNFKEQ. DNA of the CDR3: TGTGCCAGCAGCCAAGATCCCCCACTAGCGGGGGGGGAAGAGCAGTACTTC. Protein product: CASSQDPPLAGGEEQYF.

This clonotype was found a few times. The genes are TRBV11-2 and TRBJ2-1, with D possibly matching TRBD2 (6 bases). This CDR3 has 18 residues. Trimming stripped 2 bases from V and 2 bases from J, with 19 bases between. Germline loops: CDR1 SGHAT, CDR2 FQNNGV. Written as DNA, the CDR3 is TGTGCCAGCAGCTTAACTCACCCGGGGCGGGGCCCCTACAATGAGCAGTTCTTC. As protein: CASSLTHPGRGPYNEQFF. Based on the CDR3 plus reference TRBV11-2 and TRBJ2-1, the full variable domain is EAGVAQSPRYKIIEKRQSVAFWCNPISGHATLYWYQQILGQGPKLLIQFQNNGVVDDSQLPKDRFSAERLKGVDSTLKIQPAKLEDSAVYLCASSLTHPGRGPYNEQFFGPGTRLTVL.

The rearrangement links TRBV5-1 to TRBJ2-1; 7 nucleotides agree with TRBD1. The junction had 9 bases not matched to a gene; V was cut back by 3 bases and J by 6 bases. Germline V CDR1 and CDR2: SGHRS, YFSETQ. This CDR3 comprises 15 residues. The CDR3 spells CASSSPGQIFNEQFF. Written as DNA, the CDR3 is TGCGCCAGCAGCTCGCCGGGACAGATTTTCAATGAGCAGTTCTTC. The full variable domain, rest sourced from reference TRBV5-1 and TRBJ2-1, is KAGVTQTPRYLIKTRGQQVTLSCSPISGHRSVSWYQQTPGQGLQFLFEYFSETQRNKGNFPGRFSGRQFSNSRSEMNVSTLELGDSALYLCASSSPGQIFNEQFFGPGTRLTVL.

The CDR3 coding sequence is TGTGCCAGCAGTTACTCGGGCGATGAGCAGTTCTTC. Translated: CASSYSGDEQFF. V and J are TRBV6-5 and TRBJ2-1; D is uncertain. CDR3 length: 12 residues. Trimming stripped 0 bases from V and 8 bases from J, with 5 bases between. Germline CDR1 reads MNHEY; CDR2 reads SVGAGI.

This clonotype showed up just once. The chain links TRBV15 to TRBJ2-5, with TRBD2 matching over 11 bases. Germline CDR1 is LNHNV and CDR2 is YYDKDF (reference sequence). The CDR3 runs to 17 residues. Germline trimming cut 1 base from V and 4 bases from J; bases unmatched to any gene: 8. CDR3 region: CATSRVLAGAPLETQYF. DNA of the CDR3: TGTGCCACCAGCAGAGTACTAGCGGGAGCGCCGCTAGAGACCCAGTACTTC.

The chain joins TRBV4-3 to TRBJ1-5; possible D gene TRBD1, 5 bases. There are 14 residues in the CDR3. Germline V gene sequence: CDR1 LGHNA, CDR2 YSLEER. The V and J ends lost 4 bases and 3 bases respectively, with 10 bases between them. CDR3 amino acids: CASSRDRTNQPQHF. The CDR3, as DNA: TGCGCCAGCAGCCGAGACAGAACCAATCAGCCCCAGCATTTT.

There are a few counts of this clonotype. The genes are TRBV6-2 or TRBV6-3 and TRBJ2-5; 9 bases agree with TRBD2. Trimming took 5 bases from V and 2 from J; bases not matched to a gene: 6. Germline V gene sequence: CDR1 MNHEY, CDR2 SVGEGT. The CDR3 has 15 amino acids. The CDR3 loop reads CASSLSGGRQETQYF. CDR3 nucleotides: TGTGCCAGCAGTCTTAGCGGGGGAAGACAAGAGACCCAGTACTTC.

Many counts were recorded for this clonotype. V gene TRBV7-2 combines with J gene TRBJ2-3; possibly TRBD2 for D (6 bases). Germline V gene sequence: CDR1 SGHTA, CDR2 FQGNSA. Trimming took 5 bases from V and 0 from J, leaving 12 bases between them. The CDR3 spans 15 residues. This CDR3 is CASSPVGGSTDTQYF. The CDR3 DNA is TGTGCCAGCAGCCCAGTCGGGGGAAGCACAGATACGCAGTATTTT.